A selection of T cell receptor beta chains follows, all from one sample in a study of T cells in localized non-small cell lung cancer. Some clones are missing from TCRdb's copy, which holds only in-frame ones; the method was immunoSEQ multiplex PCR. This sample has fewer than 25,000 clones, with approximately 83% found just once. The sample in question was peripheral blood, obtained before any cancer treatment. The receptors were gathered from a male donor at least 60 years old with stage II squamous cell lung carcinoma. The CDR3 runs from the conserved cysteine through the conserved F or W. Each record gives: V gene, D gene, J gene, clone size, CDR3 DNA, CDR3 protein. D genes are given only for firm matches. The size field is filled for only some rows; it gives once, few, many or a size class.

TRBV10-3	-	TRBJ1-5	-	TGTGCCATCAGTGAGTCCCGCGGGGATCAGCCCCAGCATTTT	CAISESRGDQPQHF
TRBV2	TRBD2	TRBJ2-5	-	TGTGCCATCACTCGAGCGGGACTAGCGGGTGTTGAGACCCAGTACTTC	CAITRAGLAGVETQYF
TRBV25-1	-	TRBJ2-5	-	TGTGCCAGCAGTGAACCGTGGGGCGGAGAGACCCAGTACTTC	CASSEPWGGETQYF
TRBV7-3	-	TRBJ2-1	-	TGTGCCAGCAGCTTACCAGGGGCCGGGTACAATGAGCAGTTCTTC	CASSLPGAGYNEQFF
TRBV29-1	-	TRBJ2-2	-	TGCAGCGTCCGGACCCGGGATCGTACCGGGGAGCTGTTTTTT	CSVRTRDRTGELFF
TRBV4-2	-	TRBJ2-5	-	TGTGCCAGCAGCCAAGAGAGGACAGCCACCCAAGAGACCCAGTACTTC	CASSQERTATQETQYF
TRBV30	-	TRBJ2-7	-	TGTGCCTGGCGGGGGACCTTATTATCCTACGAGCAGTACTTC	CAWRGTLLSYEQYF
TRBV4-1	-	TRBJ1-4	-	TGCGCCAGCACCCGCGTGGGACCGGATGAAAAACTGTTTTTT	CASTRVGPDEKLFF
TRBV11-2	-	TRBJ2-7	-	TGTGCCAGCAGCCCCAGGGACCGAGCCTACGAGCAGTACTTC	CASSPRDRAYEQYF
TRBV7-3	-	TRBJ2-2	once	TGTGCCAGCAGCGAGACAGGAGCCGGGGAGCTGTTTTTT	CASSETGAGELFF
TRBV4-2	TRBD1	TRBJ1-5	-	TGTGCCAGCAGCCCAGTCCAGGGGGAGAATCAGCCCCAGCATTTT	CASSPVQGENQPQHF
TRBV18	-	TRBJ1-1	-	TGTGCCAGCTCCCTCGGGACAAACACCGCTGAAGCTTTCTTT	CASSLGTNTAEAFF
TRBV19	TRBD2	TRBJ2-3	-	TGTGCCAGTAGTATAGCCGGACTAGCGGAGCGGCGGGGTACGCAGTATTTT	CASSIAGLAERRGTQYF
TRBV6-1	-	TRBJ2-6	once	TGTGCCAGCAAGAGGGGGGGCTCTGGGGCCAACGTCCTGACTTTC	CASKRGGSGANVLTF
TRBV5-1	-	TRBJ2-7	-	TGCGCCAGCAGCCTCGGACTGGAACCCTACGAGCAGTACTTC	CASSLGLEPYEQYF
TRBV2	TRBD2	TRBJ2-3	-	TGTGCCAGCAGTCTATCTTCTCTAGCGGGAGTAGCAGATACGCAGTATTTT	CASSLSSLAGVADTQYF
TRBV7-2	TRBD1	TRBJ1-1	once	TGTGCCAGCAGCCCCTTCGACAGGGACACTGAAGCTTTCTTT	CASSPFDRDTEAFF
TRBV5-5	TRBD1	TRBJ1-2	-	TGTGCCAGCAGCCGTGGACAGGAACTTATGGGCTACACCTTC	CASSRGQELMGYTF
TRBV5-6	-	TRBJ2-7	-	TGTGCCAGCAGCTTGGTGGCGGAGGAGCAGTACTTC	CASSLVAEEQYF
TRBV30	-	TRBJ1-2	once	TGTGCCTGGAGTGGTGGGCAGAACTATGGCTACACCTTC	CAWSGGQNYGYTF
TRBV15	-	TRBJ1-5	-	TGTGCCACCAGCAGAGGGGACATAGGTATCAATCAGCCCCAGCATTTT	CATSRGDIGINQPQHF
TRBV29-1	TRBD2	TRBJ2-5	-	TGCAGCGCGCGGGGGGGGCTAGAGACCCAGTACTTC	CSARGGLETQYF
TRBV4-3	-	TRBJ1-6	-	TGCGCCAGCAGCCAAGTCAGGTTGCCTAATTCACCCCTCCACTTT	CASSQVRLPNSPLHF